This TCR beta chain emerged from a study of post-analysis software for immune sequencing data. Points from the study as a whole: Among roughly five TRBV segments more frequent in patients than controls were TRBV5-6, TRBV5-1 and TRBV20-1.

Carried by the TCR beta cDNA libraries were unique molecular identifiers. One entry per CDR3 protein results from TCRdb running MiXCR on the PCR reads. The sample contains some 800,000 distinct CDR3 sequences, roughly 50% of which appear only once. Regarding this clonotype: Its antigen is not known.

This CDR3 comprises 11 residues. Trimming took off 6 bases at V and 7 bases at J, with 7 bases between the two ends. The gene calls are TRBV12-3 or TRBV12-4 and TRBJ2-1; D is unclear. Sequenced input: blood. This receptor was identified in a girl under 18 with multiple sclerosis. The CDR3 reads CASRERNEQFF. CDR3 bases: TGTGCCAGCAGGGAGAGGAATGAGCAGTTCTTC.